The sequence of this T cell receptor beta chain was determined in a study of regulatory T cells in long-lasting Graves disease. Study-wide results and limits: TRBV28, TRBJ1-2 and TRBJ2-5 emerged as the favored segments in persistent disease.

The V and J ends lost 4 bases and 11 bases respectively, with 12 bases between them. Germline lookup yields CDR1 SGHVS and CDR2 FNYEAQ. The CDR3 loop spans 12 amino acids. The time point denotes: newly diagnosed GD, antithyroid drugs for less than 3 months. Extracted RNA from PBMCs served as the source of the TCR library. In regard to this clonotype: The antigen is undetermined.

Library construction for TCR beta used iRepertoire HTBI primers and Arm-PCR of CDR3 regions. TCRdb passed the multiplex PCR reads through MiXCR, listing each CDR3 protein once. The sample has more than 300,000 distinct CDR3 sequences, 15% to 20% seen once. The data also belong to a second study, concerning T cells in Graves' hyperthyroidism and ophthalmopathy. From that second work: Graves' hyperthyroidism showing no ophthalmopathy progression within 18 months was considered stable.

The specimen comprised peripheral blood mononuclear cells (PBMCs), sampled at new diagnosis, from a patient treated with antithyroid drugs. The sequence came from a woman aged 18-30 years with Graves disease. The rearrangement uses TRBV7-6 and TRBJ1-3, with TRBD1 as a possible D gene (5 bases). The CDR3 DNA reads TGTGCCAGCAGCTCTGGACACGGCGCCATATATTTT. Translating it yields CASSSGHGAIYF.